This TCR beta chain was captured in a study of CD8 T cells in Susac syndrome. CDR1 and CDR2 (germline): SNHLY, FYNNEI. V trimming: 1 base; J trimming: 2 bases; junction bases outside the gene matches: 3. The CDR3 has 15 amino acids. RNA totalling about 0.45 to 1 ug underwent reverse transcription with random hexamers. One entry per CDR3 protein, called by TCRdb with MiXCR from the immunoSEQ multiplex PCR reads. The sample includes a few hundred thousand distinct CDR3 sequences, approximately 95% of them seen just once. The sample consisted of CD4+ T cells from PBMCs. The receptor comes from a human donor with multiple sclerosis. The chain links TRBV2 to TRBJ2-5; 8 positions agree with TRBD1. CDR3 region: CASSEGQGRQETQYF. CDR3 DNA sequence: TGTGCCAGCAGTGAAGGACAGGGGCGGCAAGAGACCCAGTACTTC. The variable domain in full, with the rest retrieved from reference TRBV2 and TRBJ2-5, is EPEVTQTPSHQVTQMGQEVILRCVPISNHLYFYWYRQILGQKVEFLVSFYNNEISEKSEIFDDQFSVERPDGSNFTLKIRSTKLEDSAMYFCASSEGQGRQETQYFGPGTRLLVL.